This T cell receptor beta chain comes out of a study of OX40 agonist ivuxolimab in advanced cancers. Study-wide background: The patients got ivuxolimab, which is an agonistic anti-OX40 (CD134) antibody. Two cutaneous melanoma patients and one hepatocellular carcinoma patient, three in all, had partial responses. Every 2 weeks, patients got intravenous ivuxolimab at one of six dose levels (0.01-10 mg/kg). General study findings and limits: Researchers did not determine the expanded peripheral T cells' antigen specificity.

The CDR3 runs 13 residues. CDR1 is SGHVS and CDR2 is FNYEAQ in the germline V gene. Trimming pared 10 bases from V and 6 bases from J, leaving 17 bases between. Assay: immunoSEQ multiplex PCR; the TCRdb copy retains only in-frame clones and omits some. The top ten hold approximately 1.1% of the sample, which has 45,000 to 55,000 clones, 75% to 85% seen once. As concerns this clone: What it binds is not known.

The input for sequencing was CD4+ or CD8+ T cells sorted from blood, taken in a trial of the OX40 agonist ivuxolimab. This receptor was identified in an adult with an advanced solid tumor such as melanoma, head and neck, liver or kidney cancer. This chain links TRBV7-6 with TRBJ2-3; D is unresolved. This CDR3 reads CATQHLNRDTQYF. Here the CDR3 DNA reads TGTGCCACGCAGCATTTAAATCGTGATACGCAGTATTTT.